A single sample gave rise to the 32 T cell receptor beta chains below, sequenced in a study of vaccination and CD4 T cells after COVID-19 (dated 2022 in TCRdb). No antigen is known for these receptors. The method was PCR. TCRdb shows the sequencer as Illumina iSeq 100. DNA from cultured CD4+ T cells underwent TCR sequencing with the Oncomine TCR Beta short-read assay at the Johns Hopkins FTIC core. Using fastp at Q25 and MiXCR, TCRdb reprocessed the public reads and kept productive beta chains. A single entry per CDR3 protein holds the most common genes and DNA from its merged rows. The sample table contains over 10,000 distinct CDR3 sequences; only one count was recorded for 44% of them. Of the sample, about 20% is held by the ten largest clones. Taken with the paper, the label for treatment or condition translates to: approximately 9-day PBMC culture with coronavirus spike peptide pools or control peptides (ViraFEST assay).

Sequenced material: cultured CD4+ T cells from blood. The origin of the receptors is a human donor with COVID-19.

This chain joins TRBV6-1 and TRBJ2-2; D tentatively reads TRBD1 or TRBD2 (5 bases each). Germline CDR1 and CDR2: MNHNS and SASEGT. V was shortened by 6 bases and J by 4 bases, with 15 bases between the two germline ends. CDR3 length: 15 amino acids. CDR3 sequence reads: CASRPQGAGTGELFF. In nucleotides, the CDR3 is TGTGCCAGCAGACCCCAGGGAGCCGGCACCGGGGAGCTGTTTTTT.

A few counts support this clonotype. The genes are TRBV6-2 or TRBV6-3 and TRBJ2-3; 11 bases map to TRBD2. V lost 8 bases to trimming and J lost 4 bases; unmatched junction nucleotides: 8. There are 15 residues in the CDR3. Germline values: CDR1 MNHEY, CDR2 SVGEGT. Written as DNA, the CDR3 is TGTGCCAGCTTATCCCCTAGCGGGGGGCCAGATACGCAGTATTTT. It yields the protein CASLSPSGGPDTQYF.

This clonotype appeared a few times. The CDR3 coding sequence is TGTGCCAGCAGTTTATCCTTTCTGTTCGGGGGCGCGGGCAATCAGCCCCAGCATTTT. Translation gives CASSLSFLFGGAGNQPQHF. V is TRBV27 and J is TRBJ1-5, with TRBD1 as a possible D gene (6 bases). The germline CDR1 and CDR2 sequences are MNHEY and SMNVEV (reference sequence). V was clipped by 0 bases and J by 2 bases, with 20 bases between them. This CDR3 is 19 amino acids long.

This chain links TRBV11-2 with TRBJ2-5, with TRBD1 matching 11 bases. The length of the CDR3 is 18 residues. The germline V gene has CDR1 SGHAT and CDR2 FQNNGV. J gave up 3 bases and V 2 bases, and 11 bases lay outside the gene matches. CDR3 residues: CASSLSSWGTGGKETQYF. CDR3 nucleotide sequence: TGTGCCAGCAGCTTAAGTTCTTGGGGGACAGGGGGGAAAGAGACCCAGTACTTC.

V gene TRBV5-8 combines with J gene TRBJ2-7; no firm D call. The germline gives CDR1 SGHTS, CDR2 YDEGEE. V was cut by 4 bases and J by 0 bases, with 5 bases left in between. The CDR3 is 12 residues long. The CDR3, as DNA: TGTGCCAGCAGCCGCTACTCCTACGAGCAGTACTTC. Translation gives CASSRYSYEQYF.

The CDR3 sequence: CASSLGQGITDTQYF. DNA for the CDR3: TGCGCCAGCAGCTTGGGACAGGGGATTACTGATACGCAGTATTTT. The chain joins TRBV5-1 to TRBJ2-3; 8 nucleotides line up with TRBD1. Germline CDR1 is SGHRS and CDR2 is YFSETQ. This CDR3 spans 15 amino acids. Trimming cost V 0 bases and J 6 bases; bases outside gene matches: 6.

The chain is built from TRBV11-3 and TRBJ2-5; the D is unclear. CDR1 is SGHNT, CDR2 YENEEA, per germline. The ends were cut back, 1 base at V and 3 bases at J, with 15 bases in the middle. The length of the CDR3 is 16 residues. This CDR3 is CASSLGGQVGKETQYF. In nucleotides, the CDR3 is TGTGCCAGCAGCTTAGGTGGGCAGGTCGGAAAAGAGACCCAGTACTTC. Combining the CDR3 with reference TRBV11-3 and TRBJ2-5 gives the whole variable domain EAGVVQSPRYKIIEKKQPVAFWCNPISGHNTLYWYLQNLGQGPELLIRYENEEAVDDSQLPKDRFSAERLKGVDSTLKIQPAELGDSAVYLCASSLGGQVGKETQYFGPGTRLLVL.

The gene calls are TRBV5-1 and TRBJ2-7; D possibly corresponds to TRBD2 (6 bases). The CDR3 runs 14 residues. Germline-derived CDR1 and CDR2 are SGHRS and YFSETQ. Trimming cost V 2 bases and J 1 base, with 10 bases left between them. The CDR3 is CASSFWGTSYEQYF. The DNA for the CDR3 is TGCGCCAGCAGCTTTTGGGGGACTTCCTACGAGCAGTACTTC.

This clonotype was counted only a few times. The rearrangement links TRBV7-2 to TRBJ2-5; D call uncertain. Germline CDR1 reads SGHTA; CDR2 reads FQGNSA. This CDR3 region has 12 residues. The ends were cut back, 5 bases at V and 5 bases at J, with 9 bases in the middle. CDR3 loop: CASSPLVETQYF. CDR3 in DNA: TGTGCCAGCAGCCCACTGGTCGAGACCCAGTACTTC.

The rearrangement joins TRBV7-7 to TRBJ2-3; 7 bases are shared with TRBD2. This CDR3 is built from 11 residues. Per germline, CDR1 SSHAT and CDR2 FNYEAQ (reference sequence). The CDR3 DNA sequence: TGTGCGGGGGGGGGCACAGATACGCAGTATTTT. This encodes CAGGGTDTQYF. The complete variable domain, with remaining parts taken from reference TRBV7-7 and TRBJ2-3, reads GAGVSQSPRYKVTKRGQDVTLRCDPISSHATLYWYQQALGQGPEFLTYFNYEAQPDKSGLPSDRFSAERPEGSISTLTIQRTEQRDSAMYRCAGGGTDTQYFGPGTRLTVL.

This clonotype was counted between two and nine times. J is TRBJ1-6 and V is TRBV19; 7 positions match TRBD1. The CDR3 runs 15 residues. V trimming: 5 bases; J trimming: 7 bases; junction bases outside the gene matches: 8. The germline V gene has CDR1 LNHDA and CDR2 SQIVND (reference sequence). CDR3 nucleotides: TGTGCCAGTAGTGCCCAGGGACAGAAGAATTCACCCCTCCACTTT. Its translation: CASSAQGQKNSPLHF.

This clonotype was counted between two and nine times. The CDR3 loop is CATSDSQRAQETQYF. CDR3 sequence (DNA): TGTGCCACCAGTGATTCTCAGCGGGCCCAAGAGACCCAGTACTTC. V gene TRBV24-1 combines with J gene TRBJ2-5; TRBD2 is a possible D gene (6 bases). With 2 bases removed from V and 1 base from J, the gap between germline ends came to 10 bases. The CDR3 loop spans 15 amino acids. Germline CDR1 and CDR2: KGHDR and SFDVKD.

The chain is built from TRBV5-1 and TRBJ2-6; 11 nucleotides agree with TRBD1. With V trimmed by 5 bases and J by 0 bases, 4 bases remained unmatched. The CDR3 covers 17 residues. Germline V lookup: CDR1 SGHRS, CDR2 YFSETQ. The CDR3 sequence: CASRSGTGGSGANVLTF. The CDR3 nucleotides are TGCGCCAGCAGATCCGGGACAGGGGGCTCTGGGGCCAACGTCCTGACTTTC.

This rearrangement joins TRBV18 to TRBJ1-6, with D hard to call. Deletions cut 4 bases from V and 8 bases from J, with 9 bases between. The V gene's germline CDR1 is KGHSH and CDR2 LQKENI. The CDR3 covers 13 residues. CDR3 bases: TGTGCCAGCTCACTTGATGGGGATTCACCCCTCCACTTT. Its protein is CASSLDGDSPLHF. The complete variable domain, with remaining parts taken from reference TRBV18 and TRBJ1-6, reads NAGVMQNPRHLVRRRGQEARLRCSPMKGHSHVYWYRQLPEEGLKFMVYLQKENIIDESGMPKERFSAEFPKEGPSILRIQQVVRGDSAAYFCASSLDGDSPLHFGNGTRLTVT.

The genes are TRBV7-3 and TRBJ2-2; D not resolved. The CDR3 loop spans 15 amino acids. The V end lost 3 bases, the J end lost 1 base, and 9 bases lay between the germline ends. CDR1 is SGHTA and CDR2 is FQGTGA in the germline V gene. CDR3 bases: TGTGCCAGCAGCTTCTCAACAAGGAACACCGGGGAGCTGTTTTTT. Translating gives CASSFSTRNTGELFF.

The rearrangement links TRBV10-3 to TRBJ1-1, with unresolved D. Germline assignment: CDR1 ENHRY and CDR2 SYGVKD. Trimming took 0 bases from V and 7 from J, leaving 12 bases between them. This CDR3 has 14 amino acids. CDR3 amino acids: CAISESLAANEAFF. The CDR3 region has the DNA TGTGCCATCAGTGAGTCTTTGGCAGCGAATGAAGCTTTCTTT.

This clonotype was detected only a few times. This chain uses TRBV2 with TRBJ1-5; D is perhaps TRBD1 (5 bases). The CDR3 is 16 residues long. CDR1 is SNHLY and CDR2 is FYNNEI in the germline V gene. Trimming took 4 bases from V and 1 from J, leaving 14 bases between them. The CDR3 loop is CASSVGGGGSNQPQHF. The CDR3, as DNA: TGTGCCAGCAGTGTGGGGGGAGGTGGGAGCAATCAGCCCCAGCATTTT.

This CDR3 reads CASSPPGHRNQPQHF. In nucleotides, the CDR3 is TGTGCCAGCAGTCCCCCGGGGCACCGCAATCAGCCCCAGCATTTT. The chain is built from TRBV6-2 or TRBV6-3 and TRBJ1-5; possible D gene TRBD1, 5 bases. The CDR3 sequence is 15 residues long. CDR1 and CDR2 from the germline V gene are MNHEY and SVGEGT. V was trimmed by 5 bases and J by 2 bases, leaving 13 bases between them.

The chain employs TRBV7-8 and TRBJ1-5; no firm D call. The CDR3 runs to 13 residues. Germline V gene data show CDR1 as SGHVS and CDR2 as FQNEAQ. V lost 4 bases to trimming and J lost 3 bases, with 7 bases between them. This chain's CDR3 is CASSSKNNQPQHF. The CDR3 DNA reads as TGTGCCAGCAGCTCCAAGAACAATCAGCCCCAGCATTTT.

The chain links TRBV10-1 to TRBJ2-1; D remains unclear. The DNA end is more similar to TRBJ2-7, so the J call may be wrong. The length of the CDR3 is 14 residues. CDR1 is WNHNN, CDR2 SYGVQD, per germline (reference sequence). The CDR3 is CASSESQAREEQYF. The CDR3 region has the DNA TGCGCCAGCAGTGAGTCCCAGGCGAGAGAGGAGCAGTACTTC.

The chain has TRBV20-1 and TRBJ2-3, with a possible D match to TRBD2 (6 bases). The germline gives CDR1 DFQATT, CDR2 SNEGSKA (reference sequence). CDR3 length: 16 residues. Trimming shortened V by 0 bases and J by 4 bases, and 17 bases separated the two germline ends. The CDR3 bases are TGCAGTGCTAGAGACTGGAGGGGAGGATGGGCAGATACGCAGTATTTT. It specifies CSARDWRGGWADTQYF.

This clonotype was seen a few times. This chain joins TRBV15 and TRBJ1-6, with 7 nucleotides matching TRBD1. V lost 5 bases to trimming and J lost 14 bases; unmatched junction nucleotides: 9. CDR3 length: 13 residues. The V gene's germline CDR1 is LNHNV and CDR2 YYDKDF (reference sequence). CDR3 amino acids: CATSPGLTGSLHF. The CDR3 region has the DNA TGTGCCACCAGCCCCGGCCTGACAGGGTCCCTCCACTTT.

The rearrangement joins TRBV20-1 to TRBJ2-5; 10 nucleotides agree with TRBD2. The CDR3 runs to 16 residues. Germline assignment: CDR1 DFQATT and CDR2 SNEGSKA (reference sequence). Unmatched junction bases numbered 9, after V lost 1 base and J lost 4 bases. The CDR3 loop reads CSARGSGGAVRETQYF. DNA for the CDR3: TGCAGTGCTAGAGGAAGCGGGGGGGCCGTTCGAGAGACCCAGTACTTC.

This clonotype has a handful of counts. This chain joins TRBV21-1 and TRBJ1-5. TRBV21-1 is a documented pseudogene. This CDR3 contains 15 residues. The CDR3 region is CASSTALRACQPQHF. For the CDR3, the DNA is TGTGCCAGCAGCACCGCCTTGAGGGCTTGTCAGCCCCAGCATTTT.

The chain combines TRBV6-1 with TRBJ1-2; D unresolved. CDR3 size: 14 residues. V lost 5 bases and J lost 1, with 11 bases in between. Germline V gives CDR1 MNHNS, CDR2 SASEGT. As DNA, the CDR3 is TGTGCCAGCAGTCCAGCCGCACTTAACTATGGCTACACCTTC. It translates to CASSPAALNYGYTF.

In its sample, this clonotype was seen a few times. CDR3 sequence reads: CASSESREYGYTF. The CDR3 region has the DNA TGTGCCAGCAGTGAATCAAGGGAGTATGGCTACACCTTC. The rearrangement joins TRBV6-1 to TRBJ1-2; D is unresolved. This CDR3 is built from 13 residues. Germline V CDR1 and CDR2: MNHNS, SASEGT. The V and J ends lost 2 bases and 5 bases respectively, with 9 bases between them.

The chain combines TRBV6-1 with TRBJ1-4; D perhaps matches TRBD1 (5 bases). Germline V gene lookup returns CDR1 MNHNS and CDR2 SASEGT. This CDR3 has 14 residues. V shed 5 bases and J shed 6 bases, with 13 bases lying between them. The CDR3 DNA follows: TGTGCCAGCAGTCCTGAGGGAGGGGATGAAAAACTGTTTTTT. Its translation is CASSPEGGDEKLFF.

The V gene is TRBV27, the J gene TRBJ2-2, with a possible D match to TRBD1 (6 bases). CDR1 and CDR2 (germline): MNHEY, SMNVEV (reference sequence). There are 14 residues in the CDR3. The V end lost 2 bases, the J end lost 4 bases, and 8 bases lay between the germline ends. CDR3 sequence reads: CASSLTRGTGELFF. DNA of the CDR3: TGTGCCAGCAGTTTAACCAGGGGCACCGGGGAGCTGTTTTTT.

This clonotype is large (0.1 to 1%) in the sample. A junction boundary mismatches the germline segment, possibly from a read error. The genes are TRBV2 and TRBJ2-4, with 11 bases aligning to TRBD1. Germline assignment: CDR1 SNHLY and CDR2 FYNNEI. CDR3 length: 17 residues. CDR3 in amino acids: CASSEAGQGAAKNIQYF. The DNA for the CDR3 is TGTGCCAGCAGCGAAGCCGGACAGGGGGCGGCCAAAAACATTCAGTACTTC. Together with reference TRBV2 and TRBJ2-4, the CDR3 gives the full variable domain: EPEVTQTPSHQVTQMGQEVILRCVPISNHLYFYWYRQILGQKVEFLVSFYNNEISEKSEIFDDQFSVERPDGSNFTLKIRSTKLEDSAMYFCASSEAGQGAAKNIQYFGAGTRLSVL.

The chain joins TRBV30 to TRBJ1-1; D gene ambiguous. V dropped 6 bases and J dropped 2 bases, with 13 bases sitting between them. Per germline, CDR1 GTSNPN and CDR2 SVGIG (reference sequence). The CDR3 is 13 amino acids. The CDR3 loop reads CACGKTLNTEAFF. The CDR3 DNA reads TGTGCCTGTGGAAAGACGCTTAACACTGAAGCTTTCTTT.

This clonotype has only a few counts. This rearrangement joins TRBV27 to TRBJ1-4; 11 bases agree with TRBD1. J was trimmed by 12 bases and V by 5 bases; bases with no gene match: 14. CDR1 is MNHEY and CDR2 is SMNVEV in the germline V gene (reference sequence). The length of the CDR3 is 16 residues. CDR3 protein: CASSPFTGTGGVELFF. Written as DNA, the CDR3 is TGTGCCAGCAGTCCGTTCACCGGGACAGGGGGGGTAGAACTGTTTTTT.

The J gene is TRBJ2-1, the V gene TRBV7-2, with a possible D match to TRBD2 (5 bases). V was shortened by 1 base and J by 0 bases, with 7 bases between the two germline ends. The CDR3 totals 15 residues. CDR1 and CDR2 (germline): SGHTA, FQGNSA. This CDR3 reads CASSLVAGSYNEQFF. As DNA, the CDR3 is TGTGCCAGCAGCTTAGTGGCGGGCTCCTACAATGAGCAGTTCTTC.